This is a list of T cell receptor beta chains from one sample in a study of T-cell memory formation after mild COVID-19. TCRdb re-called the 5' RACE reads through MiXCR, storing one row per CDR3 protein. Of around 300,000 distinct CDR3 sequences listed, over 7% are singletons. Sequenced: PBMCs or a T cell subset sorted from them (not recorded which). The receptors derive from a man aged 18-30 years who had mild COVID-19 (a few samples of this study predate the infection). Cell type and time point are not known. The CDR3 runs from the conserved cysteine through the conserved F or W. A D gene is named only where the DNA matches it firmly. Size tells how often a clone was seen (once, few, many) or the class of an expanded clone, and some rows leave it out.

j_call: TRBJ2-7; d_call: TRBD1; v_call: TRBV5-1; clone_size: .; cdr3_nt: TGCGCCAGTTCCGGGACAGCTAATTACGAGCAGTACTTC; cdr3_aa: CASSGTANYEQYF
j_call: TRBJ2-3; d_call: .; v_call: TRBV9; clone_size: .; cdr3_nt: TGTGCCAGCAGCACAGAACCAAGGGGCACAGATACGCAGTATTTT; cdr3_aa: CASSTEPRGTDTQYF
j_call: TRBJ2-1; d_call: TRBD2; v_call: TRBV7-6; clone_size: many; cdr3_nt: TGTGCCAGCAGCTTAGCGTCTAGCGGGGGTGTTGAGCAGTTCTTC; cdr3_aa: CASSLASSGGVEQFF
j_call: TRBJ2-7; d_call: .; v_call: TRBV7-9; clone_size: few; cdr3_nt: TGTGCCAGCAGCTCCGCAGGAGGGTTCCACGAGCAGTACTTC; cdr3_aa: CASSSAGGFHEQYF
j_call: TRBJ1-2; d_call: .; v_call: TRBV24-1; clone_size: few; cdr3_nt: TGTGCCACCAGTGACGTTGGCTATGGCTACACCTTC; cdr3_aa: CATSDVGYGYTF
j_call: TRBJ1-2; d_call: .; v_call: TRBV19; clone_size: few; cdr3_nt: TGTGCCAGTAGTATATCTGGGTATGGCTACACCTTC; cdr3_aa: CASSISGYGYTF
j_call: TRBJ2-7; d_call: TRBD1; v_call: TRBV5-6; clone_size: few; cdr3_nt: TGTGCCAGCAGCCTGGGACAGGGAAAGTCAAATTACGAGCAGTACTTC; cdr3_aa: CASSLGQGKSNYEQYF
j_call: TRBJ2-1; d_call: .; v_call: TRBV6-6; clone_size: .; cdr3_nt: TGTGCCAGCAGTTACGACCCTGAGCAGTTCTTC; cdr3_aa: CASSYDPEQFF
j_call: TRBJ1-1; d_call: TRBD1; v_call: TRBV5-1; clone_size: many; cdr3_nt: TGCGCCAGCAGCTTGCAGGGGGGCACTGAAGCTTTCTTT; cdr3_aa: CASSLQGGTEAFF
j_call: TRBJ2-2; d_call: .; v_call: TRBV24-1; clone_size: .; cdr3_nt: TGTGCCACCAGTGAGGTTCTGACCGGGGAGCTGTTTTTT; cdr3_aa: CATSEVLTGELFF
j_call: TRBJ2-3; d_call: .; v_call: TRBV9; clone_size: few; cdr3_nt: TGTGCCAGCAGCGTAGGGGGACTTCCCACAGATACGCAGTATTTT; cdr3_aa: CASSVGGLPTDTQYF
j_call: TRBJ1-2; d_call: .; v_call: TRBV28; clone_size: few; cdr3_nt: TGTGCCAGCAGACCCAGTTATTCGGGGACCTTC; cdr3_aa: CASRPSYSGTF
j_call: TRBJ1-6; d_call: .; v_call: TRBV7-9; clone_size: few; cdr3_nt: TGTGCCAGCAGCTTTAGCGGAGCCGCCGGTTCACCCCTCCACTTT; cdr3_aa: CASSFSGAAGSPLHF
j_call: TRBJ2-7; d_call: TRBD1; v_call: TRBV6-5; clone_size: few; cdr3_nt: TGTGCCAGCAGTTACTCGAAAGGGGGCGAATTCCACGAGCAGTACTTC; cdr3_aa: CASSYSKGGEFHEQYF
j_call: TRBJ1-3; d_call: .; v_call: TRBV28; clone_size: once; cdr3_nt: TGTGCCAGCAGTTTATCACAGGGAACGGGAAACACCATATATTTT; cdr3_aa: CASSLSQGTGNTIYF
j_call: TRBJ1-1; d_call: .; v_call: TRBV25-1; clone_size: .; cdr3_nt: TGTGCCAGCAGTGAGTGGGACACTGAAGCTTTCTTT; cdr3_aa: CASSEWDTEAFF
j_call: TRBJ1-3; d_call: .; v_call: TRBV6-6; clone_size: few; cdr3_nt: TGTGCCAGCAGTTACGCGGTTTCAGGAAACACCATATATTTT; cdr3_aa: CASSYAVSGNTIYF
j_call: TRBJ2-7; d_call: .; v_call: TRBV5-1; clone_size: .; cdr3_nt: TGCGCCAGCAGCTTGGAGGTCCAGCAAGAGCAGTACTTC; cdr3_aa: CASSLEVQQEQYF
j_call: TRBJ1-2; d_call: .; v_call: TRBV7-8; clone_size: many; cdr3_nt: TGTGCCAGCAGCTTTGGGTCAGGCTACACCTTC; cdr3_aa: CASSFGSGYTF
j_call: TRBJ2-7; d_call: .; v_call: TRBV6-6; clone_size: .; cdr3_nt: TGTGCCAGCACCTCGGGAACTTCCTACGAGCAGTACTTC; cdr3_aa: CASTSGTSYEQYF
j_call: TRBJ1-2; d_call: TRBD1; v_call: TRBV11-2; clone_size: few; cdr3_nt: TGTGCCAGCAGCCATTTTCGAAGGGACAGGTGGAGCTATGGCTACACCTTC; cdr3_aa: CASSHFRRDRWSYGYTF
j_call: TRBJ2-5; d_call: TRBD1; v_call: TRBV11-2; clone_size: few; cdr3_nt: TGTGCCACTACTTCCGGGACAGGGGTTGGGGAGACCCAGTACTTC; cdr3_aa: CATTSGTGVGETQYF
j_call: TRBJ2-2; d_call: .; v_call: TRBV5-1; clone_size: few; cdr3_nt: TGCGCCAGCAGCTTGGACAGGGAGGCCGGGGAGCTGTTTTTT; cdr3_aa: CASSLDREAGELFF
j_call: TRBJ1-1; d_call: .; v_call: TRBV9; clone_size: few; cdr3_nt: TGTGCCAGCAGCGTAGCTTGGGGGAACACTGAAGCTTTCTTT; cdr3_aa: CASSVAWGNTEAFF
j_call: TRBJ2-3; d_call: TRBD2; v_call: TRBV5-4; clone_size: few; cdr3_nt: TGTGCCAGCAGCCCTGAGACCTTACTAGCGGGCGCCACAGATACGCAGTATTTT; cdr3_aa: CASSPETLLAGATDTQYF
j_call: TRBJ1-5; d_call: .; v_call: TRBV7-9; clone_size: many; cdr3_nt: TGTGCCAGCAGCCGCGGTGGGCAGGGCAATCAGCCCCAGCATTTT; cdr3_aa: CASSRGGQGNQPQHF
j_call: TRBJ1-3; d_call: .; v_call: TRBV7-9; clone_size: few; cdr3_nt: TGTGCCAGCAGCTTAGCTCTTACGGACTCTGGAAACACCATATATTTT; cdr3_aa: CASSLALTDSGNTIYF
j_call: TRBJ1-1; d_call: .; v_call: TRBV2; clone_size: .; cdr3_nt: TGTGCCAGCAGTGAGACGGTGGTCACTGAAGCTTTCTTT; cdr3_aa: CASSETVVTEAFF
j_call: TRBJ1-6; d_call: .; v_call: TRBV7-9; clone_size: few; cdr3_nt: TGTGCCAGCAGCTTAGGGGGGGGAAGCCGATCACCCCTCCACTTT; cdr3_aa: CASSLGGGSRSPLHF
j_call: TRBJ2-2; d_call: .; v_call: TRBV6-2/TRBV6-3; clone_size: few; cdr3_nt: TGTGCCAGCAACCACCCCACCGGGGAGCTGTTTTTT; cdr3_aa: CASNHPTGELFF
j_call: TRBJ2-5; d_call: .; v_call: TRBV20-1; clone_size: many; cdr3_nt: TGCAGCGCCCCCCGGAGCCCACGGGAGACCCAGTACTTC; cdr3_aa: CSAPRSPRETQYF
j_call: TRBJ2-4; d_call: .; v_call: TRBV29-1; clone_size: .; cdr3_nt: TGCAGCGTTGGCACCTTCGCCAAAAACATTCAGTACTTC; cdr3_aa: CSVGTFAKNIQYF
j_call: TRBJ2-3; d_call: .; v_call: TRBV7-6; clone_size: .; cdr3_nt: TGTGCCAGCAGCTTAATGGCGGGGCTCGACACAGATACGCAGTATTTT; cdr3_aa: CASSLMAGLDTDTQYF
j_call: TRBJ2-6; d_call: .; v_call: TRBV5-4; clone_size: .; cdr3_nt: TGTGCCAGCAGAGGCGGGGCCAACGTCCTGACTTTC; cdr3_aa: CASRGGANVLTF
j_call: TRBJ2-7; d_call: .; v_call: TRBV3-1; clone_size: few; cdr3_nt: TGTGCCAGCAGCCAAGACCTTAGGAGACATCAGTACTTC; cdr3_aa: CASSQDLRRHQYF
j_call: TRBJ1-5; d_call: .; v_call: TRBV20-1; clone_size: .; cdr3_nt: TGCAGTGCTAGAGATGGTGGCGAGAATCAGCCCCAGCATTTT; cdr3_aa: CSARDGGENQPQHF
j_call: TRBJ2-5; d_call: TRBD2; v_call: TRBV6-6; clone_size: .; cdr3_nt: TGTGCCAGCTTAGCGGGGGAAGAGACCCAGTACTTC; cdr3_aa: CASLAGEETQYF
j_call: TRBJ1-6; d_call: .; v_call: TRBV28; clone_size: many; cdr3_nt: TGTGCCAGCAGTGGTGGGGATTCACCCCTCCACTTT; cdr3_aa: CASSGGDSPLHF
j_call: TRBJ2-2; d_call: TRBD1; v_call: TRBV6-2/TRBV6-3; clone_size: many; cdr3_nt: TGTGCCAGCCGACAGGGGGCATACACCGGGGAGCTGTTTTTT; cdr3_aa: CASRQGAYTGELFF
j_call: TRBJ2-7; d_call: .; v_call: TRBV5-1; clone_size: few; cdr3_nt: TGCGCCAGCAGCTCCCGCACATCGTTAGAGCAGTACTTC; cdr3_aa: CASSSRTSLEQYF
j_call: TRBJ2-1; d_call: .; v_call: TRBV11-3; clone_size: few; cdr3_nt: TGTGCCAGCAGCTTAGGACCCCTCGGCTCCTACAATGAGCAGTTCTTC; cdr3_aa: CASSLGPLGSYNEQFF
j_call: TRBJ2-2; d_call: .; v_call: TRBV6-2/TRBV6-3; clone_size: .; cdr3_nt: TGTGCCAGCAGTGCATGGGGGGCCGGGGAGCTGTTTTTT; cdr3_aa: CASSAWGAGELFF
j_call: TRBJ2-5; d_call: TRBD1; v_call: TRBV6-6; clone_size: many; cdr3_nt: TGTGCCAGCAGAGGACAGGATCGCCCCCGGGCCCAGTACTTC; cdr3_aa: CASRGQDRPRAQYF
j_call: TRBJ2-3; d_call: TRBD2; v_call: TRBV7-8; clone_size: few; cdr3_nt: TGTGCCAGCAGGACTAGCGGCACAGATACGCAGTATTTT; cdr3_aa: CASRTSGTDTQYF
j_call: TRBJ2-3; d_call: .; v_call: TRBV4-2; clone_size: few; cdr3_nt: TGTGCCAGCAGCCAACTTCTATCTGACACAGATACGCAGTATTTT; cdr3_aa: CASSQLLSDTDTQYF
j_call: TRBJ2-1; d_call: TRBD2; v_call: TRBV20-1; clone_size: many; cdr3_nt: TGCAGTGCTAGAGGGGAGCGGGGGTACAATGAGCAGTTCTTC; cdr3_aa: CSARGERGYNEQFF
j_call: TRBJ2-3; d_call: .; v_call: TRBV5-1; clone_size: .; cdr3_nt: TGCGCCAGCAGCTTGGGGGCTAGTACGATAGATACGCAGTATTTT; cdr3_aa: CASSLGASTIDTQYF
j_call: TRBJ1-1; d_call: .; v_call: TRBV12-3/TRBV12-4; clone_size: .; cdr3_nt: TGTGCCAGCAGACCCCTATCCAACACTGAAGCTTTCTTT; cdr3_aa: CASRPLSNTEAFF
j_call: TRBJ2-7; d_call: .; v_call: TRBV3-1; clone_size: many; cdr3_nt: TGTGCCAGCAGCCAGCGCGGCTCCTACGAGCAGTACTTC; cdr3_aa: CASSQRGSYEQYF
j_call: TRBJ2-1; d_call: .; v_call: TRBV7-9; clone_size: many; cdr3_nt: TGTGCCAGCAGCTTATCGTTCGACAATGAGCAGTTCTTC; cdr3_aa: CASSLSFDNEQFF
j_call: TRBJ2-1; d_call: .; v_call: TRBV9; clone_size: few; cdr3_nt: TGTGCCAGCAGCGTATTCGAGTTCCCAAGCTCCTACAATGAGCAGTTCTTC; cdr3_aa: CASSVFEFPSSYNEQFF
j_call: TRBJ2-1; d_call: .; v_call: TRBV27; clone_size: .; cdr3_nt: TGTGCCAGCTGGACAGATCCAAGTAGGGCTTCCTACAATGAGCAGTTCTTC; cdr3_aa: CASWTDPSRASYNEQFF
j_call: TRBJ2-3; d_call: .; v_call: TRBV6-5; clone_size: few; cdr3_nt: TGTGCCAGCAGGGACCCCACAGATACGCAGTATTTT; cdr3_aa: CASRDPTDTQYF
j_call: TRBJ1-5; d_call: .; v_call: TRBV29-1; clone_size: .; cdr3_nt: TGCAGCGTAACAGGGCCTCAGCCCCAGCATTTT; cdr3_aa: CSVTGPQPQHF